The source of this T cell receptor (beta chain) is a study of blood T cell repertoires in COVID-19 (dated by TCRdb to about 2020). Study-wide context: Samples covering the acute and convalescent phases of COVID-19 were provided by collaborators in the United States, Italy and Spain. The prospective study material was composed of cDNA or gDNA derived from T cells, B-cell-depleted T cells, or PBMCs. Deeply sampled blood TCRbeta repertoires from subjects exposed to, actively infected with, or recovered from COVID-19 were included in the dataset. Where available, HLA class I and class II types were obtained from metadata supplied by the sample provider rather than from assay-based typing. Samples were obtained from the ongoing ImmuneRACE study (first 160 participants) and from approximately 1,200 subjects provided by 6 global collaborators. Sample metadata almost always included a de-identified subject ID, COVID-19 status, age in years and sex. The repertoires were released in a freely available public database intended as a resource for research on the immune response to SARS-CoV-2. Overall study outcomes, separate from this receptor: How much clinical and demographic metadata was included differed by source and by participant, and the metadata was provided uncurated.

The immunoSEQ Assay, a bias-controlled multiplex PCR, was used to amplify TCRbeta CDR3 regions from genomic DNA. The authors processed their data as follows. Within the assay, amplification of reference gene primers was used to estimate how many nucleated cells each sample contained. To quantify the absolute abundance of each unique TCRbeta CDR3 rearrangement, sequence reads were collapsed and filtered. For each sample, productive Simpson clonality was calculated by taking the square root of Simpson's diversity index across productive rearrangements. TCRdb's version of the immuneACCESS table is confined to in-frame rearrangements and falls short of the full clone set. An unresolved V gene accounts for under half of the shortfall where checked; the remainder is of unknown origin. V and J calls and clone size follow that table, whereas D and trimming were derived from the DNA. The sample data list nearly 55,000 clones, and around 90% of these were observed just once. The ten largest clonotypes hold 5.5% to 7.5% of the sample.

Each collaborating institution followed its own protocols to collect whole blood in K2EDTA tubes. For TCRbeta analysis, collaborator samples were shipped as frozen whole blood, as isolated PBMCs, or as DNA extracted from either sample type. Concerning this clone itself: Its antigen is unknown. The input lacks base qualities; no much larger clone sits a single base away.

Source material: peripheral blood. This sequence was found in an older woman with active or convalescent COVID-19.

The CDR3 reads as follows: CASRGQENSPLHF. The DNA sequence is as follows: TGTGCCAGCAGGGGACAGGAGAATTCACCCCTCCACTTT. The rearrangement combines TRBV2 with TRBJ1-6, and 8 junction bases match TRBD1. Trimmed from V: 6 bases; trimmed from J: 7 bases; junction bases lacking a gene match: 2. CDR1 and CDR2, per the germline V gene, are SNHLY and FYNNEI. The CDR3 contains 13 residues, cysteine and phenylalanine counted. The read is trimmed to its CDR3 DNA, 39 bases read in frame from base 1.